The entry below gives a single T cell receptor beta chain sequence along with its context. Its antigen is still unknown. The sample belongs to a study of shared clonotypes between healthy human individuals. Naivety among CD8 cells was defined by CD45RO negativity and positive CCR7 selection, thereby excluding terminally differentiated effector memory CD45RA+ cells. Some clones are missing from TCRdb's copy, which holds only in-frame ones; the method was immunoSEQ multiplex PCR. Among hundreds of thousands of clones listed, roughly 95% were seen once. Germline CDR1 is MNHEY and CDR2 is SVGAGI. Trimming took off 2 bases at V and 4 bases at J, with 18 bases between the two ends. The CDR3 has 16 amino acids. Whole-study results and caveats: Rarefaction showed that sequencing of sorted subsets was incomplete (despite large depth). The study found lower generation probabilities in non-shared clonotypes than in those shared by all four donors.

Input material: naive CD8+ T cells sorted from blood. The sequence was obtained from a woman aged 25 to 39 in good health. V usage is TRBV6-5 and J usage is TRBJ2-7, with D maybe TRBD2 (5 bases). In nucleotides, the CDR3 is TGTGCCAGCAGTTACGACCCGAGAGAGGGCGAGTACGAGCAGTACTTC. It translates to CASSYDPREGEYEQYF.